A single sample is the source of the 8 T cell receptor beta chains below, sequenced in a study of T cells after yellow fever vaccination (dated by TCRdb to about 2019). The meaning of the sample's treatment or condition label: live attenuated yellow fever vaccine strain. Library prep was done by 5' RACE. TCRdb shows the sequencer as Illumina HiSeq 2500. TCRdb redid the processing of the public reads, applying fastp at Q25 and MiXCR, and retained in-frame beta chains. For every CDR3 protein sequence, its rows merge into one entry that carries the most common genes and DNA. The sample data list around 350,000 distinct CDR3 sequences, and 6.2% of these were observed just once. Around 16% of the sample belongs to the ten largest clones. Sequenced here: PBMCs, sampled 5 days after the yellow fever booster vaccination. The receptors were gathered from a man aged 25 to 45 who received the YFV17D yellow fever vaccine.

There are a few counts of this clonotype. CDR3 DNA sequence: TGCGCCAGCAGCTTGGCCGTAAGTAATGAGCAGTTCTTC. It yields the protein CASSLAVSNEQFF. The V and J genes are TRBV5-1 and TRBJ2-1; D is unresolved. Trimming took 0 bases from V and 7 from J, leaving 8 bases between them. Per the germline V gene, CDR1 is SGHRS and CDR2 is YFSETQ. The CDR3 length is 13 residues.

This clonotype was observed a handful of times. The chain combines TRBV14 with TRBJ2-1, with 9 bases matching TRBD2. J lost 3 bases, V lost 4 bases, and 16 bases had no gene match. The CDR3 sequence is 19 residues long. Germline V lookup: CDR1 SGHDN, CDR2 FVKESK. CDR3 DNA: TGTGCCAGCAGCCTTATACAGGGCACTAGCGGGCCCTTCTACAATGAGCAGTTCTTC. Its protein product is CASSLIQGTSGPFYNEQFF.

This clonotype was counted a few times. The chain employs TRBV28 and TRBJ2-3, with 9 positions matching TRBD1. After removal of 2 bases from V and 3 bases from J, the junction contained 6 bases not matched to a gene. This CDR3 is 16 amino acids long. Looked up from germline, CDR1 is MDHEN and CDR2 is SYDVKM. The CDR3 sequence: CASSLLGQGSTDTQYF. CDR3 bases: TGTGCCAGCAGTTTACTTGGACAGGGGAGTACAGATACGCAGTATTTT.

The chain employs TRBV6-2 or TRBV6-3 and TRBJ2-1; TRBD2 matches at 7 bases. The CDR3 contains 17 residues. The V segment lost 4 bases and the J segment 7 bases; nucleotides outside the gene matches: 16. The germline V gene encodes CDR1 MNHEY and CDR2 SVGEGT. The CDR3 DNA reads TGTGCCAGCAGTTCCATCATTATGGCGGGAGCGCCGAATGAGCAGTTCTTC. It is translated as CASSSIIMAGAPNEQFF.

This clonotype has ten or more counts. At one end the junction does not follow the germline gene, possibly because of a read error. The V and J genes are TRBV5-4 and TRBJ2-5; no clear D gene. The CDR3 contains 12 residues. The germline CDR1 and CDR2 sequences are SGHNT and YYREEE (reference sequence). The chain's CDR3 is CASSLDGETQYF. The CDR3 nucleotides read TGCGCCAGCAGCTTGGATGGGGAGACCCAGTACTTC.

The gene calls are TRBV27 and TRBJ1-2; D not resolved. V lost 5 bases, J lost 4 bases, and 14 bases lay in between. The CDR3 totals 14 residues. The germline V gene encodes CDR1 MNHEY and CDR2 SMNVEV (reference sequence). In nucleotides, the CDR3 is TGTGCCAGCAGTCCCTATCCAGAAGGCTATGGCTACACCTTC. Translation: CASSPYPEGYGYTF.

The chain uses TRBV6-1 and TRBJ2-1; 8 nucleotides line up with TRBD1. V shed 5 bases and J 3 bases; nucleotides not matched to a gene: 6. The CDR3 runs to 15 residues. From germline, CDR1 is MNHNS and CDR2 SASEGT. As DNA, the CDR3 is TGTGCCAGCAGTCGGCAGGGGGCGGGCTACAATGAGCAGTTCTTC. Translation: CASSRQGAGYNEQFF.

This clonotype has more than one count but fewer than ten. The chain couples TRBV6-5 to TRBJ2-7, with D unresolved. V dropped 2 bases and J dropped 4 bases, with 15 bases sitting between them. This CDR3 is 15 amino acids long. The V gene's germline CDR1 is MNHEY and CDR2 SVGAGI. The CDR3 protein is CASSYGLSASYEQYF. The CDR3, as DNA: TGTGCCAGCAGTTACGGCCTCTCCGCTTCTTACGAGCAGTACTTC.